The 13 T cell receptor beta chains given below trace back to one sample, sequenced in a study of shared clonotypes between healthy human individuals. Only in-frame clones appear in the TCRdb table, and some are missing; sequencing was by immunoSEQ multiplex PCR. The table records about 510,000 clones, 60% to 80% of them present only once. The specimen was PBMCs. The origin of the receptors is a woman aged 40 to 50 in good health. Some clones in this sample may be carry-over from other donors' samples.

This chain joins TRBV4-1 and TRBJ2-1; D gene ambiguous. Germline V gene lookup returns CDR1 MGHRA and CDR2 YSYEKL. The CDR3 is 14 residues long. V was trimmed by 0 bases and J by 4 bases, leaving 7 bases between them. CDR3 in DNA: TGCGCCAGCAGCCAAGAAGGCGAATACAATGAGCAGTTCTTC. It yields the protein CASSQEGEYNEQFF.

The rearrangement joins TRBV19 to TRBJ2-2, with D uncertain. Germline V gives CDR1 LNHDA, CDR2 SQIVND (reference sequence). V lost 1 base and J lost 6, with 6 bases in between. CDR3 length: 13 amino acids. The CDR3 loop is CASSIAWSGELFF. The CDR3 coding sequence is TGTGCCAGTAGTATAGCCTGGTCCGGGGAGCTGTTTTTT.

The chain combines TRBV9 with TRBJ2-5; D remains unclear. From germline, CDR1 is SGDLS and CDR2 YYNGEE. The CDR3 runs 14 residues. Trimming removed 4 bases from V and 4 bases from J, with 14 bases in between. CDR3 amino acids: CASSLTWVGETQYF. CDR3 in DNA: TGTGCCAGCAGCCTTACCTGGGTTGGAGAGACCCAGTACTTC.

Remarks on this clone: Compared with germline, one end of the junction differs, possibly owing to a read error. The gene calls are TRBV7-7 and TRBJ1-3; D gene ambiguous. The CDR3 runs 15 residues. Germline V gene data show CDR1 as SSHAT and CDR2 as FNYEAQ (reference sequence). CDR3 protein: CASSLGLDSGNTIYF. The CDR3 DNA sequence: TGTGCTAGCAGCTTAGGACTCGACTCTGGAAACACCATATATTTT. The whole variable domain, filled in from reference TRBV7-7 and TRBJ1-3, reads GAGVSQSPRYKVTKRGQDVTLRCDPISSHATLYWYQQALGQGPEFLTYFNYEAQPDKSGLPSDRFSAERPEGSISTLTIQRTEQRDSAMYRCASSLGLDSGNTIYFGEGSWLTVV.

V gene TRBV18 combines with J gene TRBJ1-1, with TRBD1 identical over 8 bases. This CDR3 contains 16 residues. The V and J ends lost 1 base and 5 bases, in that order; junction bases with no gene match: 9. Per germline, CDR1 KGHSH and CDR2 LQKENI. The CDR3, as DNA: TGTGCCAGCTCACCACGGGCCACAGGGGGGAGAACTGAAGCTTTCTTT. Its protein is CASSPRATGGRTEAFF.

This clone was recorded at least ten times. This same CDR3 is encoded by further DNA sequences in the sample. The chain is built from TRBV11-1 and TRBJ1-1, with no clear D. The germline gives CDR1 SGHAT, CDR2 FQDESV (reference sequence). The CDR3 spans 12 residues. V was clipped by 1 base and J by 8 bases, with 8 bases between them. The CDR3 sequence: CASSLDGGEAFF. In nucleotides, the CDR3 is TGTGCCAGCAGCTTAGATGGCGGGGAAGCTTTCTTT.

The V gene is TRBV7-2, the J gene TRBJ1-4; TRBD1 is a possible D gene (6 bases). Germline loops: CDR1 SGHTA, CDR2 FQGNSA. Trimming took 2 bases from V and 11 from J, leaving 18 bases between them. The CDR3 consists of 15 residues. CDR3 bases: TGTGCCAGCAGCTTATATTCGGGGGGGACATCTAAACTGTTTTTT. Its translation is CASSLYSGGTSKLFF. Together with reference TRBV7-2 and TRBJ1-4, the CDR3 gives the full variable domain: GAGVSQSPSNKVTEKGKDVELRCDPISGHTALYWYRQSLGQGLEFLIYFQGNSAPDKSGLPSDRFSAERTGGSVSTLTIQRTQQEDSAVYLCASSLYSGGTSKLFFGSGTQLSVL.

The genes are TRBV4-1 and TRBJ2-1; weak D call: TRBD2 (5 bases). The CDR3 has 17 residues. Germline V gene lookup returns CDR1 MGHRA and CDR2 YSYEKL. With 2 bases removed from V and 0 bases from J, the gap between germline ends came to 14 bases. CDR3 coding DNA: TGCGCCAGCAGCCAACCTCGACTAACCCGCTCCTACAATGAGCAGTTCTTC. Its protein product is CASSQPRLTRSYNEQFF.

The chain uses TRBV29-1 and TRBJ2-2; TRBD2 aligns across 10 bases. The CDR3 sequence is 14 residues long. The V gene's germline CDR1 is SQVTM and CDR2 ANQGSEA. With V trimmed by 7 bases and J by 7 bases, 9 bases remained unmatched. DNA for the CDR3: TGCAGCGCAGGGACTAGCGAAGCGGGCGGGGAGCTGTTTTTT. This codes for CSAGTSEAGGELFF.

This clone was detected only once. This rearrangement joins TRBV5-1 to TRBJ1-2; D remains ambiguous. This CDR3 region has 15 residues. Germline values: CDR1 SGHRS, CDR2 YFSETQ. V was shortened by 0 bases and J by 4 bases, with 13 bases between the two germline ends. CDR3 sequence: CASSLGVGSGYGYTF. In DNA, the CDR3 is TGCGCCAGCAGCTTGGGTGTGGGCTCCGGCTATGGCTACACCTTC. Combining the CDR3 with reference TRBV5-1 and TRBJ1-2 gives the whole variable domain KAGVTQTPRYLIKTRGQQVTLSCSPISGHRSVSWYQQTPGQGLQFLFEYFSETQRNKGNFPGRFSGRQFSNSRSEMNVSTLELGDSALYLCASSLGVGSGYGYTFGSGTRLTVV.

The rearrangement joins TRBV2 to TRBJ2-1; D is unresolved. V was cut by 8 bases and J by 4 bases, with 12 bases left in between. The CDR3 length is 13 residues. Looked up from germline, CDR1 is SNHLY and CDR2 is FYNNEI. The CDR3 sequence is CASDRLDYNEQFF. The DNA for the CDR3 is TGTGCCAGCGATCGGTTGGATTACAATGAGCAGTTCTTC.

The chain is built from TRBV6-5 and TRBJ2-5, with 9 nucleotides matching TRBD2. There are 15 residues in the CDR3. V lost 5 bases, J lost 2 bases, and 6 bases stayed unmatched. CDR1 MNHEY and CDR2 SVGAGI come from the germline V gene. The CDR3 DNA reads as TGTGCCAGCAGTCAATGGACTAGCGCGCAAGAGACCCAGTACTTC. Translation: CASSQWTSAQETQYF.

The chain has TRBV29-1 and TRBJ1-4, with no clear D. Germline values: CDR1 SQVTM, CDR2 ANQGSEA. Trimming removed 5 bases from V and 8 bases from J, with 18 bases in between. The CDR3 runs to 14 residues. The CDR3 coding sequence is TGCAGCGTTACGAAAGGGTCCATTGGAGAAAAACTGTTTTTT. This encodes CSVTKGSIGEKLFF.